The present TCR beta chain was sequenced within a study of metastatic and nonmetastatic thyroid tumors. Study-level background: For malignant and benign thyroid patients, tumor or nodule tissue and blood were the sources whose repertoires were compared.

Thyroid surgery had not been preceded by any treatment in any patient. In the study's own analysis: Construction of a distant-metastasis classifier for papillary thyroid cancer relied on CDR3 differences across clinicopathological groups. Using MiXCR, TCRdb reanalyzed the PCR reads. Clone size and V and J calls follow TCRdb, not the original study. The sample includes approximately 15,000 clones, roughly 22% of them seen just once. The specimen sequenced was adjacent normal tissue. The TCR was taken from a female donor with papillary thyroid cancer or a benign thyroid nodule (not recorded which). Some clones in this sample may be carry-over from other donors' samples.

The CDR3 region has the DNA TGTGCCAGCAGCCCACCGTGGGAGGGAAGCTACAATGAGCAGTTCTTC. Encoded protein: CASSPPWEGSYNEQFF. This chain links TRBV5-6 with TRBJ2-1; TRBD2 matches at 7 bases. V lost 4 bases to trimming and J lost 3 bases; unmatched junction nucleotides: 10. The CDR3 has 16 residues. CDR1 is SGHDT and CDR2 is YYEEEE in the germline V gene.